The source of this T cell receptor beta chain is a study of CD8+ T cells in alopecia areata. Study as a whole: Treated patients were given oral tofacitinib, which was dosed at 5 to 10 mg twice daily.

Study-wide results and caveats: Against the mouse data, patients shared TCRs less clearly, possibly for HLA reasons.

This clone occurred once. Its antigen is not identified. Treatment in this sample: oral pan-JAK inhibitor, 5-10 mg twice daily. Researchers took lesional scalp punch biopsies and peripheral blood from people who were alopecia areata patients. The CDR3 totals 13 residues. Germline loops: CDR1 GTSNPN, CDR2 SVGIG (reference sequence). V was clipped by 3 bases and J by 3 bases, with 11 bases between them. Extraction and reverse transcription of RNA yielded cDNA as the sequencing template. Profiling relied on immunoSEQ multiplex PCR, and the TCRdb table lists in-frame clones only, not all of them. The table has about 140,000 clones, about 51% seen once.

Sequenced material: CD8+ T cells sorted from blood, taken at week 4, from a patient treated with tofacitinib. This clonotype was obtained from a human donor with alopecia areata. The chain carries TRBV30 and TRBJ1-1; D is undetermined. Here the CDR3 reads CAWSLPWYTEAFF. The CDR3 coding sequence is TGTGCCTGGAGCCTCCCGTGGTACACTGAAGCTTTCTTT.